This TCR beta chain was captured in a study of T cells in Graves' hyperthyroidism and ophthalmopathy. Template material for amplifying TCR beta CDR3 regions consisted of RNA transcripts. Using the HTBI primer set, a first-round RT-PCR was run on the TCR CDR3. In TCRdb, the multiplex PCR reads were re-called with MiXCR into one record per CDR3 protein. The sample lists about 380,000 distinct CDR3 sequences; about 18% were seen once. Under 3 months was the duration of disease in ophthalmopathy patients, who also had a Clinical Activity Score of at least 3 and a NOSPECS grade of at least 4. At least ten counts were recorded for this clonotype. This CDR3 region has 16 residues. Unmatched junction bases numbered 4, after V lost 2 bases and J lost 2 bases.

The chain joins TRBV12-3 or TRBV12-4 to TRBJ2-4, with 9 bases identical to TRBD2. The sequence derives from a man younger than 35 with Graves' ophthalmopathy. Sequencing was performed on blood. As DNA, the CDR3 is TGTGCCAGCAGTTTAATCCTAGCGGGGACCAAAAACATTCAGTACTTC. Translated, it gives CASSLILAGTKNIQYF.